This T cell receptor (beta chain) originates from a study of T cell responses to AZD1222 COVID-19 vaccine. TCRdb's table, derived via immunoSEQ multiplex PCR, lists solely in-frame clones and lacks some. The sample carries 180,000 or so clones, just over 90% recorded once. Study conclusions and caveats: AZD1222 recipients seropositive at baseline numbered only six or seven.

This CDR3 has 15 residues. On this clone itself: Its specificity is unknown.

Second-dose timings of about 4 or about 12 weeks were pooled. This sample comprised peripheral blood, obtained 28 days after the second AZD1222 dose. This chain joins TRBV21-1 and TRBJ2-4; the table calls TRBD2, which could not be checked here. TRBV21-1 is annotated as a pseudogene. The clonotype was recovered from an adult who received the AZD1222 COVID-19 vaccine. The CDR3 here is CASSLRGSAKNIQYF. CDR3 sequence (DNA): TGTGCCAGCAGCCTAAGAGGGTCAGCCAAAAACATTCAGTACTTC.